This T cell receptor (beta chain) is drawn from a study of T cells in Graves' hyperthyroidism and ophthalmopathy (dated by TCRdb to between 2018 and 2021). At the level of the whole study: Peripheral blood samples were taken at initial diagnosis, before any treatment was given. Prospective prediction of ophthalmopathy was tested in an independent validation cohort consisting of some 19 hyperthyroidism patients and some 17 patients who later progressed to ophthalmopathy. According to the paper, TCR Vbeta CDR3 sequencing was carried out on some 140 peripheral blood samples, which came from about 45 ophthalmopathy, around 74 hyperthyroidism and about 17 progressor patients. The roughly 91 discovery patients were randomly divided into training and test sets at a 7:3 ratio. After blood sampling, hyperthyroidism patients were treated with methimazole at a starting dose of 30 mg daily, and ophthalmopathy patients were treated with high-dose intravenous methylprednisolone. Thyroid tissue and blood T-cell repertoires from more than five Graves' hyperthyroidism patients were also compared in the study. TCR V-J signatures able to tell the groups apart were searched for in a discovery cohort of more than 90 patients, of whom 43 had Graves' ophthalmopathy and around 56 had stable Graves' hyperthyroidism.

In the case of this clonotype: No antigen is known for it. It has no much larger one-base neighbor in the sample; base qualities were not kept.

From V the trimming removes 2 bases and from J it removes 4 bases, while the gene matches leave 12 bases of the junction unaccounted for. The cysteine opens and the phenylalanine closes a CDR3 of 18 amino acids. This entry keeps only the CDR3 DNA: 54 bases, framed from base 1. The germline V gene (reference sequence) specifies LNHDA as CDR1 and SQIVND as CDR2. Stable Graves' hyperthyroidism was defined as the absence of progression to ophthalmopathy over 18 months of follow-up. The hyperthyroidism patients were between 18 and 65 years old and newly diagnosed, with a disease duration of less than 2 months. Exclusion was applied to patients with uncontrolled infections, other autoimmune diseases, pregnancy or lactation. Diagnoses relied on clinical symptoms, serum thyroxine and TRAb, thyroid ultrasound and orbital computed tomography. PBMCs were separated from roughly 9.3 ml of fresh peripheral blood using Ficoll-Paque density gradient centrifugation. Total RNA was extracted with Trizol reagent, and quality was checked on an Agilent 2100 Bioanalyzer.

TCR beta CDR3 regions were amplified from RNA transcripts. For the first round of RT-PCR on the TCR CDR3, the HTBI primer set was used together with the Qiagen OneStep RT-PCR kit. Libraries were constructed in a second round of multiplex PCR, after which size selection and purification were performed. The libraries were sequenced on an Illumina HiSeq2000 using paired-end 100 bp reads. For the original study's pipeline: Raw data were processed with SOAPnuke, discarding reads with adapters, uncalled bases, mean Phred below 15, or no exact constant-primer or identifier match. COPE v1.2.5 was used to merge high-quality paired reads, and clonotypes were defined as unique nucleotide sequences. MiTCR v1.1 was used to align clonotypes to the IMGT TRBV, TRBD and TRBJ reference segments. The analysis included only V-J combinations with a frequency above 0.0001, which together covered 99% to 99.2% of the repertoires. The TCS score was defined as the ratio of F50 (clonal expansion) to E x V (chaos), calculated using BLOSUM62-based TCRdist between CDR3 peptides within each V-J. Welch's t-statistics and random forest reduced fewer than 550 V-J features to under 15, which were used in a naive Bayes classifier (R e1071). The public reads were quality trimmed at Q25 with fastp and then assembled into clones with MiXCR by TCRdb, keeping productive beta chains. Rows are unified per CDR3 protein, each entry keeping the most common DNA and genes. The authors' filters were not applied to this entry. Within this sample are about 480,000 distinct CDR3 sequences, with over 13% of them counted one time only. The leading ten clones occupy less than 20% of the sample.

Broader findings and caveats from the paper: No statistical method was used to set the sample size in advance, and investigators knew the group allocation. Most expanded thyroid clonotypes (frequency above 0.001) were also found in blood, which suggests that blood repertoires may mirror thyroid immune responses. In cross-validation, a model built on a 13 V-J signature told ophthalmopathy apart from stable hyperthyroidism with approximately 91% sensitivity and approximately 81% specificity, and in testing the same model reached 80%/75%. In validation, the model predicted progression to ophthalmopathy with 60% to 71% sensitivity and 72% to 85% specificity, a median of around six months before onset.

Sequenced: blood. The source of this sequence is a woman aged 18-35 years with Graves' hyperthyroidism. The chain is encoded by TRBV19 joined to TRBJ2-5; 11 central bases correspond to TRBD2. CDR3 region: CASSIRSLAGGGAETQYF. The base sequence is TGTGCCAGTAGTATACGGAGTCTAGCGGGAGGAGGGGCAGAGACCCAGTACTTC.